Presented here are 28 T cell receptor beta chains from one specimen sequenced in a study of CD8 T cells in ankylosing spondylitis. TCRdb re-called the 5' RACE reads with MiXCR, one entry per CDR3 protein. The data show fewer than 250,000 distinct CDR3 sequences, 10% seen once. The sample taken for sequencing was blood, either unsorted or a sorted T cell fraction (not recorded which). These receptors were taken from a male donor with ankylosing spondylitis or in good health (not recorded which).

This clonotype was seen a handful of times. The CDR3 protein is CSANGAANSPLHF. The DNA of the CDR3 is TGCAGTGCCAATGGGGCAGCCAATTCACCCCTCCACTTT. This rearrangement joins TRBV20-1 to TRBJ1-6; possibly TRBD1 for D (5 bases). This CDR3 contains 13 residues. The V gene lost 6 bases and the J gene lost 7 bases, with 13 bases spanning the gap. Germline V gene lookup returns CDR1 DFQATT and CDR2 SNEGSKA (reference sequence).

This chain connects TRBV5-1 to TRBJ2-6; D possibly corresponds to TRBD2 (6 bases). This CDR3 spans 17 amino acids. Deletions cut 1 base from V and 4 bases from J, with 15 bases between. CDR1 is SGHRS, CDR2 YFSETQ, per germline. The CDR3, as DNA: TGCGCCAGCAGCTTGATGGGGGACTCGGAAGGGGCCAACGTCCTGACTTTC. Its protein product is CASSLMGDSEGANVLTF.

This clonotype was recorded at least ten times. This chain links TRBV7-9 with TRBJ1-1, with D perhaps matching TRBD1 (6 bases). The CDR3 runs 15 residues. V lost 5 bases and J 4 bases, leaving 17 bases between the germline ends. The germline gives CDR1 SEHNR, CDR2 FQNEAQ (reference sequence). CDR3 nucleotide sequence: TGTGCCAGCAGCATTGGGGGGGGCATGGGCACTGAAGCTTTCTTT. It specifies CASSIGGGMGTEAFF.

This clonotype was counted many times. The J gene is TRBJ2-3, the V gene TRBV12-3 or TRBV12-4; 12 nucleotides line up with TRBD2. V gave up 6 bases and J gave up 0 bases; unmatched junction bases: 16. The CDR3 covers 20 residues. The CDR3 bases are TGTGCCAGCAGCCTCTTCTTGACTAGCGGGAGTAGGACCAGCACAGATACGCAGTATTTT. Translation: CASSLFLTSGSRTSTDTQYF.

This clonotype was observed many times. CDR3 region: CASSQEPSRAFF. CDR3 nucleotide sequence: TGTGCCAGCAGCCAAGAGCCCTCGAGGGCTTTCTTT. This rearrangement joins TRBV14 to TRBJ1-1, with unresolved D. CDR1 is SGHDN, CDR2 FVKESK, per germline. The CDR3 totals 12 residues. Trimming took 0 bases from V and 11 from J, leaving 10 bases between them.

The V and J genes are TRBV10-3 and TRBJ1-5; D possibly corresponds to TRBD1 (5 bases). The germline CDR1 and CDR2 sequences are ENHRY and SYGVKD. The CDR3 covers 12 residues. The V and J ends lost 8 bases and 3 bases respectively, with 8 bases between them. CDR3 sequence reads: CAIGTFNQPQHF. The DNA of the CDR3 is TGTGCCATCGGGACGTTCAATCAGCCCCAGCATTTT.

The chain is built from TRBV18 and TRBJ2-5; D may be TRBD2 (5 bases). The CDR3 extends over 13 amino acids. Germline V CDR1 and CDR2: KGHSH, LQKENI. V was cut by 4 bases and J by 7 bases, with 13 bases left in between. The CDR3: CASSRRTGGTQYF. In nucleotides, the CDR3 is TGTGCCAGCTCACGCAGGACTGGAGGGACCCAGTACTTC.

The sample holds many counts of this clonotype. The rearrangement uses TRBV4-1 and TRBJ1-1; D gene uncertain. This CDR3 is built from 14 residues. V lost 4 bases and J lost 0, with 9 bases in between. CDR1 is MGHRA and CDR2 is YSYEKL in the germline V gene. The CDR3 DNA reads TGCGCCAGCAGCCCGGACGGTCTGAACACTGAAGCTTTCTTT. It encodes CASSPDGLNTEAFF.

In this sample, this clonotype turned up many times. V gene TRBV7-4 combines with J gene TRBJ2-7; the match to TRBD1 covers 10 bases. Trimming at V came to 2 bases and at J to 7 bases, leaving 8 bases not matched to a gene. The CDR3 has 15 residues. CDR1 SGHVT and CDR2 SQSDAQ come from the germline V gene. This chain's CDR3 is CASSLRGQGPWEQYF. CDR3 in DNA: TGTGCCAGCAGCTTAAGGGGACAGGGGCCGTGGGAGCAGTACTTC.

The chain couples TRBV7-7 to TRBJ1-4; no clear D gene. The CDR3 totals 13 residues. With 5 bases removed from V and 7 bases from J, the gap between germline ends came to 11 bases. Per the germline V gene, CDR1 is SSHAT and CDR2 is FNYEAQ (reference sequence). The CDR3 coding sequence is TGTGCCAGCAGCCCGAGTATTGTTGAAAAACTGTTTTTT. This codes for CASSPSIVEKLFF.

Remarks on this clonotype: This may arise from a read error, as a much more abundant clone is one base away. J is TRBJ2-3 and V is TRBV7-7; D gene unclear. CDR3 size: 15 residues. Germline CDR1 is SSHAT and CDR2 is FNYEAQ (reference sequence). The CDR3 DNA reads as TGTGTCAGCAGCGCCCTAGTAGGATCGGGAGATACGCAGTATTTT. Translated, it gives CVSSALVGSGDTQYF.

V is TRBV30 and J is TRBJ2-1, with 9 bases fitting TRBD2. V gave up 1 base and J gave up 14 bases; unmatched junction bases: 3. The CDR3 is 11 residues long. Germline loops: CDR1 GTSNPN, CDR2 SVGIG (reference sequence). The CDR3 nucleotides are TGTGCCTGGAGTGATCGCGGGAGGGAGTTCTTC. Translating gives CAWSDRGREFF.

This clonotype has a count of ten or more. The chain joins TRBV12-3 or TRBV12-4 to TRBJ2-3, with D possibly being TRBD2 (6 bases). The CDR3 runs 14 residues. V lost 3 bases to trimming and J lost 4 bases, with 11 bases between them. The CDR3 DNA reads as TGTGCCAGCAGTTTGGGGGGTACGGCAGATACGCAGTATTTT. This translates into CASSLGGTADTQYF.

Many counts were recorded for this clonotype. The chain has TRBV4-2 and TRBJ1-1; 11 positions agree with TRBD1. Germline assignment: CDR1 LGHNA and CDR2 YNFKEQ. The CDR3 loop spans 15 amino acids. V dropped 4 bases and J dropped 7; count of bases not matched to a gene: 8. CDR3 in DNA: TGTGCCAGCAGCCGGATCGGGACAGGGGGTAATGAAGCTTTCTTT. This codes for CASSRIGTGGNEAFF.

This clonotype was seen at least ten times. V usage is TRBV6-1 and J usage is TRBJ1-1; D gene ambiguous. This CDR3 is 13 amino acids long. The germline gives CDR1 MNHNS, CDR2 SASEGT. The V end lost 6 bases, the J end lost 5 bases, and 13 bases lay between the germline ends. The CDR3 bases are TGTGCCAGCAGCGGACCATTAGGGACTGAAGCTTTCTTT. Protein sequence: CASSGPLGTEAFF.

The chain combines TRBV14 with TRBJ2-1; tentatively, D is TRBD1 or TRBD2 (6 bases each). Trimming left V 1 base short and J 4 bases short, with 14 bases between. Germline values: CDR1 SGHDN, CDR2 FVKESK. This CDR3 is 16 amino acids long. The CDR3 DNA follows: TGTGCCAGCAGCCAAGTAGGGGGGAGTAGGTACAATGAGCAGTTCTTC. Translating it yields CASSQVGGSRYNEQFF.

This clonotype was seen repeatedly, ten times or more. The chain combines TRBV7-2 with TRBJ1-2, with D perhaps TRBD1 (5 bases). The V gene lost 5 bases and the J gene lost 2 bases, with 15 bases spanning the gap. Germline lookup yields CDR1 SGHTA and CDR2 FQGNSA. The CDR3 consists of 15 residues. DNA of the CDR3: TGTGCCAGCAGCGCCGGGACGTCGGGCAACTATGGCTACACCTTC. Residues: CASSAGTSGNYGYTF.

This clonotype was counted ten times or more. This chain uses TRBV9 with TRBJ2-4; 7 bases are shared with TRBD1. The germline CDR1 and CDR2 sequences are SGDLS and YYNGEE. The V and J ends lost 0 bases and 14 bases, in that order; junction bases with no gene match: 17. The CDR3 sequence is 16 residues long. Here the CDR3 DNA reads TGTGCCAGCAGCGTAGAGGAAGGGACAGTTGGTAACGTGAAGTACTTC. It codes for CASSVEEGTVGNVKYF.

This clonotype was seen ten or more times. The chain uses TRBV5-1 and TRBJ2-7, with 13 bases fitting TRBD2. In germline, CDR1 is SGHRS, CDR2 YFSETQ. The CDR3 contains 19 residues. V gave up 4 bases and J gave up 0 bases; unmatched junction bases: 13. The CDR3 nucleotides read TGCGCCAGCAGCACCGGTGGACTAGCGGGAGAGCCGAGCTCCTACGAGCAGTACTTC. Encoded protein: CASSTGGLAGEPSSYEQYF.

This clonotype was picked up many times. This chain uses TRBV6-2 or TRBV6-3 with TRBJ2-5; D ambiguous. The V end was cut by 6 bases, the J end by 0 bases, with 11 bases between. The CDR3 loop spans 14 amino acids. From germline, CDR1 is MNHEY and CDR2 SVGEGT. The CDR3: CASSVDGYQETQYF. The DNA of the CDR3 is TGTGCCAGCAGCGTAGACGGGTACCAAGAGACCCAGTACTTC.

This clonotype was counted at least ten times. The chain combines TRBV30 with TRBJ1-6, with TRBD1 as a possible D gene (6 bases). Trimming stripped 7 bases from V and 10 bases from J, with 23 bases between. The CDR3 length is 15 residues. Germline loops: CDR1 GTSNPN, CDR2 SVGIG (reference sequence). The CDR3, as DNA: TGTGCCTCCACCTCCGGGCCAGGGGAGCGATCACCCCTCCACTTT. Protein sequence: CASTSGPGERSPLHF.

In its sample, this clonotype was seen many times. The chain combines TRBV27 with TRBJ2-7; the D gene is possibly TRBD2 (5 bases). This CDR3 comprises 13 residues. Germline V gene lookup returns CDR1 MNHEY and CDR2 SMNVEV (reference sequence). V was clipped by 2 bases and J by 5 bases, with 10 bases between them. The CDR3 sequence is CASSLNQRHEQYF. The CDR3, as DNA: TGTGCCAGCAGTTTAAATCAGCGGCACGAGCAGTACTTC.

This clonotype was seen more than once but under ten times. The chain combines TRBV4-1 with TRBJ1-4; D might be TRBD1 (6 bases). This CDR3 has 14 residues. V was shortened by 3 bases and J by 2 bases, with 7 bases between the two germline ends. CDR1 and CDR2 from the germline V gene are MGHRA and YSYEKL. CDR3 bases: TGCGCCAGCAGCCAGGGGGCGACTAATGAAAAACTGTTTTTT. Protein sequence: CASSQGATNEKLFF.

This clonotype was seen at least ten times. The genes are TRBV7-2 and TRBJ2-3; D ambiguous. Germline CDR1 is SGHTA and CDR2 is FQGNSA. This CDR3 spans 14 amino acids. Trimming removed 5 bases from V and 6 bases from J, with 15 bases in between. CDR3 loop: CASSQDHPRDTQYF. CDR3 DNA sequence: TGTGCCAGCAGCCAGGACCACCCGAGGGATACGCAGTATTTT.

This clonotype was seen more than once but under ten times. The chain combines TRBV19 with TRBJ1-6; D is unclear. With 6 bases removed from V and 7 bases from J, the gap between germline ends came to 10 bases. Germline CDR1 LNHDA, CDR2 SQIVND (reference sequence). CDR3 length: 13 amino acids. DNA of the CDR3: TGTGCCAGTAGATCGCAGCCAAATTCACCCCTCCACTTT. It yields the protein CASRSQPNSPLHF. Together with reference TRBV19 and TRBJ1-6, the CDR3 gives the full variable domain: DGGITQSPKYLFRKEGQNVTLSCEQNLNHDAMYWYRQDPGQGLRLIYYSQIVNDFQKGDIAEGYSVSREKKESFPLTVTSAQKNPTAFYLCASRSQPNSPLHFGNGTRLTVT.

This clonotype was detected ten times or more. The chain recombines TRBV19 with TRBJ2-1; 11 positions agree with TRBD2. This CDR3 region has 17 residues. Germline assignment: CDR1 LNHDA and CDR2 SQIVND (reference sequence). With 7 bases clipped from V and 2 bases from J, the junction kept 10 bases outside the gene matches. CDR3: CASKRLAGRNAYNEQFF. The CDR3 nucleotides read TGTGCCAGTAAACGACTAGCGGGAAGAAATGCCTACAATGAGCAGTTCTTC.

This rearrangement joins TRBV3-1 to TRBJ1-5; TRBD1 matches 8 bases. Per the germline V gene, CDR1 is LGHDT and CDR2 is YNNKEL (reference sequence). Unmatched junction bases numbered 8, after V lost 4 bases and J lost 9 bases. This CDR3 comprises 14 residues. The CDR3 region has the DNA TGTGCCAGCAGCCCTCAGACAGGGGTGTGGCCCCAGCATTTT. Its translation: CASSPQTGVWPQHF.

This clonotype was observed many times. The chain recombines TRBV20-1 with TRBJ2-2; weak D call: TRBD1 (6 bases). V was clipped by 0 bases and J by 7 bases, with 12 bases between them. Germline V lookup: CDR1 DFQATT, CDR2 SNEGSKA (reference sequence). The length of the CDR3 is 14 residues. The CDR3 region has the DNA TGCAGTGCTAGAGATCCCCAGGGGAACGGGGAGCTGTTTTTT. This encodes CSARDPQGNGELFF.